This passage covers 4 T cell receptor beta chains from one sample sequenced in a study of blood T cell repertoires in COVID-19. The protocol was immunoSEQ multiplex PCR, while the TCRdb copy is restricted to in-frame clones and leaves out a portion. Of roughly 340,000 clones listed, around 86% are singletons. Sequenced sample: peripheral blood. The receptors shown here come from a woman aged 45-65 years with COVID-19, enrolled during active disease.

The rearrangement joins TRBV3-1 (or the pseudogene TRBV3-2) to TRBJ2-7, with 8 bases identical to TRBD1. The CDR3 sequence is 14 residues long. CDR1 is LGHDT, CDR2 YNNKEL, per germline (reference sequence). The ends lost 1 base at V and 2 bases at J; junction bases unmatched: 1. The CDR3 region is CASSQGTGPYEQYF. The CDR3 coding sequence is TGTGCCAGCAGCCAAGGGACAGGGCCCTACGAGCAGTACTTC.

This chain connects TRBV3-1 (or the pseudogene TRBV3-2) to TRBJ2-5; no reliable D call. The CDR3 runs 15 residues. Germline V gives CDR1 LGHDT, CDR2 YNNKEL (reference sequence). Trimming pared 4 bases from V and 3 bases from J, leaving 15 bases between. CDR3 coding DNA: TGTGCCAGCAGCCTCCTAGGAGCCCGAAAAGAGACCCAGTACTTC. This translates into CASSLLGARKETQYF.

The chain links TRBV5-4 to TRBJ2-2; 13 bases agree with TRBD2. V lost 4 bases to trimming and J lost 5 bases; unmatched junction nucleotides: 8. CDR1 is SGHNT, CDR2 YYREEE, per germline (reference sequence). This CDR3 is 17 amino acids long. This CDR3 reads CASSPWTSGSRTGELFF. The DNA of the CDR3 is TGTGCCAGCAGCCCATGGACTAGCGGGAGCCGGACCGGGGAGCTGTTTTTT.

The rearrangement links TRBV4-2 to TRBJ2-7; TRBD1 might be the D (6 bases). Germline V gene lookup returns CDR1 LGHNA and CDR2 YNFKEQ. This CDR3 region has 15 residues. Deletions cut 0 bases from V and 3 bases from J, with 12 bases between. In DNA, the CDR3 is TGTGCCAGCAGCCAAGATCCCCGGGACATCTACGAGCAGTACTTC. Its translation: CASSQDPRDIYEQYF.